These 31 T cell receptor beta chains came from one sample sequenced in a study of memory CD4+ T cells and cytomegalovirus serostatus. The sort gate was single viable CD3+CD4+CD8-CD45RO+ cells for memory CD4+ T cells. Method: immunoSEQ multiplex PCR; TCRdb's copy keeps in-frame clones and lacks some. The sample consists of over 50,000 clones, approximately 78% of them appearing once. Input material: memory CD4+ T cells from blood. These receptors originate from an adult in good health and CMV-seronegative.

The genes are TRBV27 and TRBJ1-1, with D possibly matching TRBD1 (5 bases). With 6 bases removed from V and 1 base from J, the gap between germline ends came to 9 bases. CDR1 and CDR2 (germline): MNHEY, SMNVEV (reference sequence). The CDR3 covers 13 residues. DNA for the CDR3: TGTGCCAGCAGCATTACAGGGAACACTGAAGCTTTCTTT. Translated: CASSITGNTEAFF.

This chain connects TRBV7-6 to TRBJ2-2; TRBD1 is a possible D gene (5 bases). V gave up 3 bases and J gave up 5 bases, with 16 bases separating them. Germline values: CDR1 SGHVS, CDR2 FNYEAQ. The CDR3 has 16 residues. The CDR3 DNA reads as TGTGCCAGCAGCTTCTTCTCGCCGTCAGGGACCGGGGAGCTGTTTTTT. Translation: CASSFFSPSGTGELFF.

The rearrangement joins TRBV12-1 to TRBJ1-6. TRBV12-1 is recorded as a pseudogene. The CDR3 loop spans 10 amino acids. This CDR3 reads CANPPGTLHF. CDR3 nucleotide sequence: TGTGCCAATCCCCCGGGCACCCTCCACTTT.

CDR3 loop: CASSPRQGNEQFF. The CDR3 DNA reads TGTGCCAGCAGCCCTCGACAGGGCAATGAGCAGTTCTTC. The genes are TRBV27 and TRBJ2-1; TRBD1 matches at 7 bases. The trim removed 6 bases at V and 6 bases at J, leaving 5 bases unmatched. From germline, CDR1 is MNHEY and CDR2 SMNVEV (reference sequence). This CDR3 spans 13 amino acids.

CDR3 protein: CASSRYTDTQYF. The CDR3 DNA is TGTGCCAGCAGCCGGTACACAGATACGCAGTATTTT. This chain uses TRBV7-2 with TRBJ2-3; D remains unclear. The germline V and J ends were trimmed by 5 bases and 2 bases, with 5 bases remaining between them. The CDR3 consists of 12 residues. Germline V lookup: CDR1 SGHTA, CDR2 FQGNSA.

V is TRBV18 and J is TRBJ1-1; the match to TRBD1 covers 8 bases. Germline values: CDR1 KGHSH, CDR2 LQKENI. Unmatched junction bases numbered 13, after V lost 3 bases and J lost 10 bases. The CDR3 length is 15 residues. The CDR3 DNA sequence: TGTGCCAGCTCACCGATAGGACAGGGCCCGGTTGGAGCTTTCTTT. Translated, it gives CASSPIGQGPVGAFF.

The chain combines TRBV6-5 with TRBJ1-3; D call uncertain. The CDR3 runs 14 residues. Trimming cost V 0 bases and J 4 bases, with 7 bases left between them. The germline V gene encodes CDR1 MNHEY and CDR2 SVGAGI. This CDR3 is CASSYSAAGNTIYF. The CDR3 DNA sequence: TGTGCCAGCAGTTACTCGGCAGCCGGAAACACCATATATTTT.

The chain is built from TRBV18 and TRBJ2-3, with D possibly being TRBD2 (7 bases). Deletions cut 5 bases from V and 6 bases from J, with 12 bases between. The CDR3 runs to 13 residues. Looked up from germline, CDR1 is KGHSH and CDR2 is LQKENI. CDR3 sequence: CASSTGGADTQYF. CDR3 bases: TGTGCCAGCTCAACGGGGGGCGCGGATACGCAGTATTTT.

The chain is built from TRBV7-3 and TRBJ1-2; 9 bases match TRBD1. Looked up from germline, CDR1 is SGHTA and CDR2 is FQGTGA. Trimming took 5 bases from V and 6 from J; bases not matched to a gene: 7. The CDR3 totals 14 residues. The CDR3 sequence is CASSPQTGGDGYTF. The CDR3 nucleotides are TGTGCCAGCAGCCCTCAGACAGGGGGGGATGGCTACACCTTC.

The chain uses TRBV6-6 and TRBJ1-5; D is perhaps TRBD1 (5 bases). V was cut by 7 bases and J by 0 bases, with 16 bases left in between. The germline V gene encodes CDR1 MNHNY and CDR2 SVGAGI (reference sequence). This CDR3 has 16 residues. The DNA of the CDR3 is TGTGCCAGCACCCAAGGGGAGACTTATAGCAATCAGCCCCAGCATTTT. Protein sequence: CASTQGETYSNQPQHF.

The chain has TRBV4-2 and TRBJ1-4; no firm D call. The CDR3 covers 15 residues. The V end lost 3 bases, the J end lost 10 bases, and 18 bases lay between the germline ends. Germline V gives CDR1 LGHNA, CDR2 YNFKEQ. This chain's CDR3 is CASSQPRDARGKLFF. The CDR3 region has the DNA TGTGCCAGCAGCCAGCCTCGGGATGCCCGGGGAAAACTGTTTTTT.

This clone was seen only a few times. This rearrangement joins TRBV6-1 to TRBJ1-1; D is possibly TRBD1 (5 bases). V was shortened by 1 base and J by 8 bases, with 11 bases between the two germline ends. Germline assignment: CDR1 MNHNS and CDR2 SASEGT. The CDR3 has 13 residues. CDR3 nucleotides: TGTGCCAGCAGTGAAGGATGGGGCAGCGAAGCTTTCTTT. This sequence encodes CASSEGWGSEAFF.

The genes are TRBV19 and TRBJ2-5; D is possibly TRBD2 (7 bases). The end of the DNA aligns better with TRBJ2-7, so the J call may be wrong. The CDR3 consists of 13 residues. Looked up from germline, CDR1 is LNHDA and CDR2 is SQIVND (reference sequence). CDR3 sequence: CASSRRGPYEQYF. CDR3 sequence (DNA): TGTGCCAGTTCTAGGCGGGGGCCCTACGAGCAGTACTTC.

The V and J genes are TRBV5-1 and TRBJ2-2; no clear D. CDR3 size: 12 residues. Trimming took 4 bases from V and 7 from J, leaving 8 bases between them. From germline, CDR1 is SGHRS and CDR2 YFSETQ. The CDR3 region has the DNA TGCGCCAGCAGCGTAGGGCACGGGGAGCTGTTTTTT. Translated, it gives CASSVGHGELFF.

A single count supports this clone. The gene calls are TRBV14 and TRBJ2-1, with 14 bases fitting TRBD2. The germline gives CDR1 SGHDN, CDR2 FVKESK. The V gene end was trimmed by 3 bases and the J gene end by 14 bases; junction bases not matched to a gene: 9. The CDR3 is 15 residues long. CDR3 coding DNA: TGTGCCAGCAGCCAGCAGGGACTAGCGGGAGATCTGGAGTTCTTC. Residues: CASSQQGLAGDLEFF. The variable domain in full, completed from reference TRBV14 and TRBJ2-1, reads EAGVTQFPSHSVIEKGQTVTLRCDPISGHDNLYWYRRVMGKEIKFLLHFVKESKQDESGMPNNRFLAERTGGTYSTLKVQPAELEDSGVYFCASSQQGLAGDLEFFGPGTRLTVL.

The chain's CDR3 is CASRPETVGLAGVSEQYF. CDR3 in DNA: TGTGCCAGCAGACCAGAGACCGTCGGACTAGCGGGAGTATCCGAGCAGTACTTC. The chain couples TRBV7-9 to TRBJ2-7; 13 bases line up with TRBD2. This CDR3 is built from 18 residues. After removal of 6 bases from V and 6 bases from J, the junction contained 17 bases not matched to a gene. The germline gives CDR1 SEHNR, CDR2 FQNEAQ (reference sequence). Supplemented by reference TRBV7-9 and TRBJ2-7, the full variable domain reads DTGVSQNPRHKITKRGQNVTFRCDPISEHNRLYWYRQTLGQGPEFLTYFQNEAQLEKSRLLSDRFSAERPKGSFSTLEIQRTEQGDSAMYLCASRPETVGLAGVSEQYFGPGTRLTVT.

CDR3 DNA: TGTGCCAGCAGCCAATTCCGGGACAGGGGGCTCAGCGAGCAGTACTTC. Protein sequence: CASSQFRDRGLSEQYF. J is TRBJ2-7 and V is TRBV14; TRBD1 matches at 12 bases. The CDR3 has 16 residues. V lost 2 bases, J lost 6 bases, and 8 bases stayed unmatched. Germline V gene data show CDR1 as SGHDN and CDR2 as FVKESK. Drawing the rest from reference TRBV14 and TRBJ2-7, the complete variable domain is EAGVTQFPSHSVIEKGQTVTLRCDPISGHDNLYWYRRVMGKEIKFLLHFVKESKQDESGMPNNRFLAERTGGTYSTLKVQPAELEDSGVYFCASSQFRDRGLSEQYFGPGTRLTVT.

V gene TRBV7-9 combines with J gene TRBJ2-1; D is ambiguous. V dropped 5 bases and J dropped 2 bases, with 19 bases sitting between them. In germline, CDR1 is SEHNR, CDR2 FQNEAQ (reference sequence). The CDR3 contains 17 residues. This CDR3 reads CASSQNNGRRTYNEQFF. As DNA, the CDR3 is TGTGCCAGCAGCCAAAATAACGGGCGGAGAACCTACAATGAGCAGTTCTTC. Looking up the rest from reference TRBV7-9 and TRBJ2-1 gives the full variable domain: DTGVSQNPRHKITKRGQNVTFRCDPISEHNRLYWYRQTLGQGPEFLTYFQNEAQLEKSRLLSDRFSAERPKGSFSTLEIQRTEQGDSAMYLCASSQNNGRRTYNEQFFGPGTRLTVL.

This clone was recorded a few times. V is TRBV4-1 and J is TRBJ2-3; D ambiguous. The CDR3 is 13 residues long. CDR1 MGHRA and CDR2 YSYEKL come from the germline V gene. Trimming shortened V by 4 bases and J by 5 bases, and 10 bases separated the two germline ends. The CDR3 bases are TGCGCCAGCAGCCTAGGAAGCGAAGATACGCAGTATTTT. This codes for CASSLGSEDTQYF.

As for this clone: This clone may be a read error of a much larger clone one base away. This same CDR3 is encoded by further DNA sequences in the sample. V and J are TRBV20-1 and TRBJ2-3; D gene unclear. The CDR3 runs 11 residues. CDR1 is DFQATT and CDR2 is SNEGSKA in the germline V gene (reference sequence). With 2 bases removed from V and 0 bases from J, the gap between germline ends came to 0 bases. CDR3 sequence reads: CSARSTDTQYF. The CDR3 DNA reads TGCAGTGCTAGAAGCACAGATACGCAGTATTTT.

This clone was recorded once. The chain recombines TRBV27 with TRBJ1-2, with TRBD1 matching 11 bases. The germline V gene encodes CDR1 MNHEY and CDR2 SMNVEV (reference sequence). This CDR3 has 13 residues. V was clipped by 3 bases and J by 8 bases; unmatched bases: 2. CDR3 coding DNA: TGTGCCAGCAGTTTGGGACAGGGGGGAGGCTACACCTTC. Its protein is CASSLGQGGGYTF.

Only one count was recorded for this clone. The chain is built from TRBV10-3 and TRBJ1-2, with TRBD1 matching over 9 bases. Germline V CDR1 and CDR2: ENHRY, SYGVKD. This CDR3 region has 14 residues. The trim removed 4 bases at V and 2 bases at J, leaving 2 bases unmatched. The CDR3 DNA reads TGTGCCATCAGTGGGGGGACAGGGAACTATGGCTACACCTTC. It specifies CAISGGTGNYGYTF.

The chain recombines TRBV5-4 with TRBJ2-7; 7 nucleotides match TRBD1. The trim removed 1 base at V and 7 bases at J, leaving 11 bases unmatched. CDR3 size: 15 residues. CDR1 is SGHNT, CDR2 YYREEE, per germline (reference sequence). The CDR3 loop is CASSLRLTGPTEQYF. The CDR3 nucleotides read TGTGCCAGCAGCTTGAGGTTGACAGGGCCAACAGAGCAGTACTTC.

J is TRBJ2-7 and V is TRBV7-2; D remains ambiguous. This CDR3 comprises 14 residues. The germline V and J ends were trimmed by 2 bases and 9 bases, with 17 bases remaining between them. CDR1 is SGHTA, CDR2 FQGNSA, per germline. The CDR3 protein is CASSLKGRVNGQYF. The CDR3 DNA is TGTGCCAGCAGCTTAAAGGGTCGTGTTAACGGGCAGTACTTC.

This sequence joins TRBV7-9 and TRBJ2-3, with D unresolved. The CDR3 contains 14 residues. CDR1 SEHNR and CDR2 FQNEAQ come from the germline V gene (reference sequence). Trimming left V 2 bases short and J 2 bases short, with 8 bases between. In nucleotides, the CDR3 is TGTGCCAGCAGCTTAAGCACCGTCACAGATACGCAGTATTTT. Protein: CASSLSTVTDTQYF.

This chain links TRBV5-4 with TRBJ1-3; the D gene is possibly TRBD1 (6 bases). The CDR3 covers 15 residues. CDR1 and CDR2 from the germline V gene are SGHNT and YYREEE (reference sequence). V was shortened by 4 bases and J by 4 bases, with 15 bases between the two germline ends. The CDR3 nucleotides are TGTGCCAGCAGCCTGGGGGACATCAGAGGAAACACCATATATTTT. This codes for CASSLGDIRGNTIYF.

This clone is deemed medium-sized. The genes are TRBV5-1 and TRBJ2-1, with D perhaps TRBD1 or TRBD2 (5 bases each). In germline, CDR1 is SGHRS, CDR2 YFSETQ. The CDR3 consists of 16 residues. V lost 1 base to trimming and J lost 2 bases, with 13 bases between them. CDR3 sequence reads: CASSLSPGPAYNEQFF. In DNA form, the CDR3 reads TGCGCCAGCAGCTTGTCGCCGGGACCAGCCTACAATGAGCAGTTCTTC.

The gene calls are TRBV28 and TRBJ1-1; D is ambiguous. Germline V CDR1 and CDR2: MDHEN, SYDVKM. This CDR3 is 12 amino acids long. The V end was cut by 9 bases, the J end by 1 base, with 9 bases between. CDR3 loop: CASSVTNTEAFF. The CDR3 DNA reads TGTGCCAGTTCTGTTACGAACACTGAAGCTTTCTTT.

The chain links TRBV2 to TRBJ2-2; D possibly corresponds to TRBD1 (6 bases). Trimming removed 4 bases at V and 1 base at J, with 7 bases between. The CDR3 sequence is 14 residues long. Germline assignment: CDR1 SNHLY and CDR2 FYNNEI. CDR3 loop: CASSVDRNTGELFF. The CDR3 coding sequence is TGTGCCAGCAGTGTGGACAGGAACACCGGGGAGCTGTTTTTT. The entire variable domain, with the rest obtained from reference TRBV2 and TRBJ2-2, is as follows: EPEVTQTPSHQVTQMGQEVILRCVPISNHLYFYWYRQILGQKVEFLVSFYNNEISEKSEIFDDQFSVERPDGSNFTLKIRSTKLEDSAMYFCASSVDRNTGELFFGEGSRLTVL.

The chain links TRBV19 to TRBJ1-2; a weak D match, TRBD1 (5 bases). Germline V gene lookup returns CDR1 LNHDA and CDR2 SQIVND (reference sequence). Trimming stripped 6 bases from V and 3 bases from J, with 20 bases between. The CDR3 has 16 amino acids. The CDR3 DNA is TGTGCCAGTAGGGTCCAGGGTCCTACCTCCTACTATGGCTACACCTTC. Its translation is CASRVQGPTSYYGYTF.

The CDR3 loop is CASSTNRDFTGELFF. As DNA, the CDR3 is TGTGCCAGTAGTACAAACCGGGATTTTACCGGGGAGCTGTTTTTT. The V call is TRBV19, the J call TRBJ2-2; D is possibly TRBD2 (5 bases). From germline, CDR1 is LNHDA and CDR2 SQIVND (reference sequence). V was clipped by 4 bases and J by 5 bases, with 14 bases between them. This CDR3 region has 15 residues.